These 14 T cell receptor beta chains originate from one sample sequenced in a study of blood T cells in healthy people across ages. A sample-barcoded 5' primer and a J-beta primer mix were used in a second PCR of roughly 7 to 11 cycles. TCRdb used MiXCR to reprocess the 5' RACE reads, holding one entry per CDR3 protein. In the table there are about 760,000 distinct CDR3 sequences, 45% to 70% of which are singletons. The sample comprised blood. The receptor set was obtained from a man aged 40-55 years in good health.

This clonotype came up a few times. The chain combines TRBV20-1 with TRBJ2-1, with unresolved D. V was shortened by 4 bases and J by 7 bases, with 20 bases between the two germline ends. CDR1 and CDR2 (germline): DFQATT, SNEGSKA (reference sequence). The CDR3 totals 15 residues. The CDR3 reads CSANLDCWAINEQFF. Written as DNA, the CDR3 is TGCAGTGCTAATCTCGATTGTTGGGCCATAAATGAGCAGTTCTTC.

V is TRBV7-2 and J is TRBJ1-1; the D is unclear. The CDR3 covers 13 residues. The germline V gene encodes CDR1 SGHTA and CDR2 FQGNSA. V lost 8 bases to trimming and J lost 0 bases, with 10 bases between them. The CDR3 DNA reads as TGTGCCAGCGCGAGGGCTATGAACACTGAAGCTTTCTTT. Translating gives CASARAMNTEAFF.

V is TRBV20-1 and J is TRBJ2-7; TRBD1 aligns across 7 bases. The J call may be wrong; the DNA end is better matched by TRBJ2-5. CDR3 length: 15 amino acids. The germline gives CDR1 DFQATT, CDR2 SNEGSKA (reference sequence). The CDR3 sequence is CSAREDRRDVGTQYF. DNA of the CDR3: TGCAGTGCTAGAGAGGACAGGCGAGATGTGGGGACCCAGTACTTC.

The chain combines TRBV28 with TRBJ1-1; the D gene is possibly TRBD1 (5 bases). V lost 2 bases and J lost 5, with 9 bases in between. CDR1 is MDHEN, CDR2 SYDVKM, per germline. The CDR3 totals 13 residues. The CDR3, as DNA: TGTGCCAGCAGTTTACAGGGAATTACTGAAGCTTTCTTT. Amino acids: CASSLQGITEAFF.

Worth noting for this clonotype: Relative to the germline gene, one junction end is altered; a read error may explain this. This rearrangement joins TRBV18 to TRBJ2-3, with 12 bases identical to TRBD2. The CDR3 runs 16 residues. CDR1 and CDR2 from the germline V gene are KGHSH and LQKENI. The CDR3 region is CAGSRTTSGGTDTQYF. CDR3 sequence (DNA): TGTGCCGGCTCGCGAACGACTAGCGGGGGAACAGATACGCAGTATTTT.

The CDR3 DNA sequence: TGTGCCAGCAGCGTGACGGACAATGAGCAGTTCTTC. Translating gives CASSVTDNEQFF. The V gene is TRBV9, the J gene TRBJ2-1; D is ambiguous. The germline V and J ends were trimmed by 2 bases and 5 bases, with 5 bases remaining between them. The CDR3 is 12 residues long. Per the germline V gene, CDR1 is SGDLS and CDR2 is YYNGEE.

The rearrangement links TRBV12-3 or TRBV12-4 to TRBJ2-1, with TRBD1 identical over 8 bases. This CDR3 has 17 residues. V trimming: 0 bases; J trimming: 4 bases; junction bases outside the gene matches: 8. The CDR3 sequence: CASSLAQGVQRYNEQFF. The CDR3 DNA follows: TGTGCCAGCAGTTTAGCACAGGGGGTCCAGAGGTACAATGAGCAGTTCTTC.

This clonotype was seen more than once but under ten times. The rearrangement joins TRBV12-3 or TRBV12-4 to TRBJ1-1, with TRBD1 matching 7 bases. V trimming: 6 bases; J trimming: 11 bases; junction bases outside the gene matches: 15. The CDR3 length is 14 residues. CDR3 sequence (DNA): TGTGCCAGCAGGCCGACAGGGACGGTGCAGCGGGCTTTCTTT. Encoded protein: CASRPTGTVQRAFF.

The table lists this clonotype with a few counts. The chain links TRBV29-1 to TRBJ2-1; 13 bases agree with TRBD2. V dropped 7 bases and J dropped 8; count of bases not matched to a gene: 17. Per germline, CDR1 SQVTM and CDR2 ANQGSEA. This CDR3 spans 17 amino acids. Written as DNA, the CDR3 is TGCAGCGCCCAGGGACTAGCGGGGTCGCGGGTATCCCATGAGCAGTTCTTC. Its translation: CSAQGLAGSRVSHEQFF.

This clonotype has just a few counts. As DNA, the CDR3 is TGTGCCAGCAGCTCTCAAGGCAGGGTCGTAACGGGCGCTAACTATGGCTACACCTTC. Its protein product is CASSSQGRVVTGANYGYTF. The genes are TRBV7-9 and TRBJ1-2, with D tentatively TRBD1 (5 bases). Germline CDR1 reads SEHNR; CDR2 reads FQNEAQ (reference sequence). This CDR3 comprises 19 residues. Deletions cut 4 bases from V and 0 bases from J, with 24 bases between.

This clonotype was observed a few times. V is TRBV5-1 and J is TRBJ1-4, with D unclear. The V end was cut by 6 bases, the J end by 16 bases, with 7 bases between. Germline V CDR1 and CDR2: SGHRS, YFSETQ. This CDR3 contains 8 residues. The CDR3 nucleotides are TGCGCCAGCAAGAAATCGTTTTTT. Translating it yields CASKKSFF.

In its sample, this clonotype was seen a few times. The V gene is TRBV4-1, the J gene TRBJ2-1; no clear D. Trimming took 5 bases from V and 0 from J, leaving 14 bases between them. Germline V gene lookup returns CDR1 MGHRA and CDR2 YSYEKL. The CDR3 consists of 16 residues. CDR3 in DNA: TGCGCCAGCAGCTACGTTGAGATTAGCTCCTACAATGAGCAGTTCTTC. Residues: CASSYVEISSYNEQFF.

The chain joins TRBV5-1 to TRBJ1-2; unclear D gene. Looked up from germline, CDR1 is SGHRS and CDR2 is YFSETQ. The CDR3 sequence is 16 residues long. Trimming took 1 base from V and 4 from J, leaving 17 bases between them. CDR3: CASSLKVNEGFYGYTF. In DNA, the CDR3 is TGCGCCAGCAGCTTGAAGGTGAACGAGGGATTCTATGGCTACACCTTC.

This clonotype showed up just a few times. This rearrangement joins TRBV4-3 to TRBJ2-5; 7 bases agree with TRBD2. There are 17 residues in the CDR3. Unmatched junction bases numbered 8, after V lost 1 base and J lost 0 bases. Germline CDR1 and CDR2: LGHNA and YSLEER. In nucleotides, the CDR3 is TGCGCCAGCAGCCAAGTCGTCAGCGGGATGTACCAAGAGACCCAGTACTTC. It is translated as CASSQVVSGMYQETQYF.